A selection of T cell receptor beta chains follows, all from one sample in a study of shared clonotypes between healthy human individuals. Generated by immunoSEQ multiplex PCR, the TCRdb table keeps only in-frame clones and is missing some. Of approximately 510,000 clones detected, 70% to 80% appear once; the ten largest clones hold over 10%. What was sequenced was PBMCs. These TCRs come from a woman between 35 and 50 years old in good health. Some clones in this sample may be carry-over from other donors' samples. The conserved cysteine and the conserved F or W are not part of the CDR3 here. The order of the fields is CDR3 length, V gene, J gene, CDR3 protein.

12	TRBV5-6	TRBJ1-2	ASSLSQENYGYT
15	TRBV18	TRBJ2-1	ASSPSGVSGSYNEQF
12	TRBV19	TRBJ1-1	ASSYRDRNTEAF
13	TRBV14	TRBJ2-1	ASSQGLAGENEQF
12	TRBV5-6	TRBJ2-7	ASSLAPGAHEQY
10	TRBV6-5	TRBJ2-7	ASSYSPYEQY
13	TRBV6-6	NA	ASSTYRGGSYEQY
13	TRBV5-1	TRBJ2-7	ASSLGSSGSYEQY
12	TRBV5-1	TRBJ1-4	ASSLSRSNEKLF
15	TRBV5-1	TRBJ2-3	ASSRTENRARTDTQY
9	TRBV7-9	NA	ASSSAYEQY
14	TRBV18	TRBJ2-1	ASSPNPGLAGVEQF
11	TRBV30	TRBJ2-7	AWMRTGPYEQY
13	TRBV7-6	TRBJ2-7	ASSLAPTPPDEQY
12	TRBV5-1	TRBJ2-7	ASSLTGGTYEQY